What follows is one T cell receptor beta chain and its context. Its antigen is not known. A second PCR, run for about 7 to 11 cycles, used a sample-barcoded 5' primer plus a J-beta primer mix. All samples yielded 2.5 million or more CDR3-containing paired-end reads. TCRdb reprocessed the 5' RACE reads via MiXCR and lists one record per CDR3 protein. The table has about 1.8 million distinct CDR3 sequences, about 49% seen once. This entry comes from a study of blood T cells in healthy people across ages. Overall study findings and caveats: PBMCs left unsorted prevented a conclusive naive versus antigen-experienced comparison. The study lacked donor CMV status, which possibly confounded expanded clonotype changes.

CDR1 is LGHDT and CDR2 is YNNKEL in the germline V gene (reference sequence). The CDR3 spans 16 residues. Trimming took 4 bases from V and 7 from J, leaving 17 bases between them. Per sample, a minimum of 7 million PBMCs were isolated. V is TRBV3-1 and J is TRBJ1-6; no clear D. The sample taken for sequencing was blood. The TCR was taken from a woman in her thirties or forties in good health. CDR3 DNA sequence: TGTGCCAGCAGCCCTAGTGTCCCGCTCCCCAATTCACCCCTCCACTTT. This encodes CASSPSVPLPNSPLHF. The full variable domain, completed using reference TRBV3-1 and TRBJ1-6, is DTAVSQTPKYLVTQMGNDKSIKCEQNLGHDTMYWYKQDSKKFLKIMFSYNNKELIINETVPNRFSPKSPDKAHLNLHINSLELGDSAVYFCASSPSVPLPNSPLHFGNGTRLTVT.